The subject of this entry is one T cell receptor beta chain. The antigen is undetermined. The data originate from a study of cytomegalovirus exposure and HLA in healthy donors. Study results and caveats: Earlier analysis found most TCR beta V segments productive about 87% or about 30% of the time. In vitro testing confirmed three CMV-associated chains as specific for CMV antigens.

PCR amplification relied on 60 Vbeta primers (plus 13 Jbeta primers). The method was immunoSEQ multiplex PCR; TCRdb's version includes in-frame clones alone and lacks a portion of them. The data contain 150,000 to 200,000 clones, 75% to 85% of them seen just once; the ten biggest clones take up about 2.3%. This CDR3 spans 15 amino acids. After removal of 3 bases from V and 8 bases from J, the junction contained 9 bases not matched to a gene. Per germline, CDR1 MGHRA and CDR2 YSYEKL. What was sequenced was PBMCs. This chain uses TRBV4-1 with TRBJ2-3; 9 nucleotides line up with TRBD1. This TCR came from a woman in her fifties or sixties in good health and CMV-seronegative. The CDR3 loop is CASSHPPMGQGTQYF. The DNA of the CDR3 is TGCGCCAGCAGCCATCCCCCGATGGGACAGGGTACGCAGTATTTT.